A selection of T cell receptor beta chains follows, all from one sample in a study of blood T cells in healthy people across ages. TCRdb re-analysed the 5' RACE reads in MiXCR, keeping a single row per CDR3 protein. The sample consists of a few hundred thousand distinct CDR3 sequences, roughly a quarter of them appearing once. These data were likewise used in another study, on T cells of mothers and their children.

The sample consisted of blood. The source of these receptors is a boy younger than 10 in good health. The CDR3 runs from the conserved cysteine through the conserved F or W. A D gene is named only where the DNA matches it firmly. Size is stated for part of the rows, as once, few or many counts, or as a class when the clone is expanded.

TRBV7-9	TRBJ1-5	.	.	CASSPDGGEPQHF	TGTGCCAGCAGCCCCGACGGGGGGGAGCCCCAGCATTTT
TRBV20-1	TRBJ2-6	.	.	CSASGYSGANVLTF	TGCAGTGCTAGTGGTTATTCTGGAGCCAACGTCCTGACTTTC
TRBV18	TRBJ2-7	few	TRBD1	CASSLQPQGDYEQYF	TGTGCCAGCTCACTACAACCCCAGGGGGACTACGAGCAGTACTTC
TRBV30	TRBJ1-1	.	.	CAWGPGHSRTEAFF	TGTGCCTGGGGCCCGGGACATTCGAGGACTGAAGCTTTCTTT
TRBV9	TRBJ2-1	few	.	CASSPLSLGDTLKSSYNEQFF	TGTGCCAGCAGCCCGCTTTCGTTGGGCGACACCTTGAAGAGCTCCTACAATGAGCAGTTCTTC
TRBV3-1	TRBJ2-1	.	TRBD2	CASSQGGLAGPNEQFF	TGTGCCAGCAGCCAAGGAGGACTAGCGGGTCCCAATGAGCAGTTCTTC
TRBV5-5	TRBJ1-5	few	TRBD1	CASSRDRSNQPQHF	TGTGCCAGCAGCCGGGACAGGAGCAATCAGCCCCAGCATTTT
TRBV29-1	TRBJ2-7	.	TRBD2	CSVVAGGGYNEQYF	TGCAGCGTAGTAGCGGGAGGTGGCTACAATGAGCAGTACTTC
TRBV27	TRBJ2-7	few	TRBD2	CASSLSLLAGVGEQYF	TGTGCCAGCAGTTTATCGTTGCTAGCGGGAGTAGGCGAGCAGTACTTC
TRBV7-9	TRBJ2-5	once	.	CASSSPPETRYF	TGTGCCAGCAGCTCCCCTCCCGAGACCCGGTACTTC
TRBV7-8	TRBJ2-1	few	.	CASRPVLDHNNEQFF	TGTGCCAGCAGACCCGTGTTGGACCATAACAATGAGCAGTTCTTC
TRBV5-1	TRBJ2-5	few	TRBD2	CASSLLGLAKFAETQYF	TGCGCCAGCAGCTTACTGGGACTAGCCAAGTTTGCAGAGACCCAGTACTTC
TRBV29-1	TRBJ2-1	.	TRBD2	CSVSGGAGSQQLQFF	TGCAGCGTTTCCGGCGGAGCGGGGTCGCAACAGTTGCAGTTCTTC
TRBV6-6	TRBJ2-3	.	.	CASSYLGGHTDTQYF	TGTGCCAGCAGTTACCTGGGGGGTCACACAGATACGCAGTATTTT
TRBV27	TRBJ1-1	.	.	CASGLGGTTEAFF	TGTGCCAGCGGGTTGGGGGGTACCACTGAAGCTTTCTTT
TRBV5-4	TRBJ2-1	.	.	CASSLNAVSYNEQFF	TGTGCCAGCAGCTTGAATGCGGTCTCCTACAATGAGCAGTTCTTC
TRBV7-9	TRBJ2-1	.	.	CASSLSWEYNEQFF	TGTGCCAGCAGCCTCTCTTGGGAATACAATGAGCAGTTCTTC
TRBV11-2	TRBJ1-6	many	.	CASSFRGRPNSPLHF	TGTGCCAGCAGCTTCAGAGGACGGCCGAATTCACCCCTCCACTTT
TRBV20-1	TRBJ1-1	few	.	CSARGTILRAFF	TGCAGTGCTAGGGGGACAATCTTAAGGGCTTTCTTT
TRBV29-1	TRBJ1-2	.	.	CSVAQGRGSYGYTF	TGCAGCGTTGCCCAGGGGAGGGGGAGCTATGGCTACACCTTC
TRBV12-5	TRBJ1-4	.	.	CASAPGATNEKLFF	TGTGCTAGTGCTCCAGGGGCAACTAATGAAAAACTGTTTTTT
TRBV25-1	TRBJ2-5	.	.	CASGGPRLGETQYF	TGTGCCAGCGGGGGTCCTCGCCTGGGGGAGACCCAGTACTTC
TRBV4-3	TRBJ1-2	few	.	CASSQDPQYGYTF	TGCGCCAGCAGCCAAGATCCCCAGTATGGCTACACCTTC
TRBV9	TRBJ2-5	.	.	CDSSVEGRQGETQYF	TGTGACAGCAGCGTAGAGGGACGGCAAGGGGAGACCCAGTACTTC
TRBV7-9	TRBJ2-5	.	TRBD2	CASSLAGGPNQETQYF	TGTGCCAGCAGCTTAGCGGGAGGGCCGAACCAAGAGACCCAGTACTTC
TRBV29-1	TRBJ2-1	few	TRBD2	CSVDGFYSGRGGYNEQFF	TGCAGCGTTGACGGGTTCTATAGCGGGAGAGGGGGCTACAATGAGCAGTTCTTC
TRBV7-2	TRBJ2-7	many	TRBD2	CATKPGLAASYEQYF	TGTGCCACCAAGCCCGGACTAGCGGCATCCTACGAGCAGTACTTC
TRBV6-5	TRBJ2-1	.	.	CASSNGGKLLF	TGTGCCAGCAGCAATGGAGGGAAGCTACTCTTC
TRBV12-3/TRBV12-4	TRBJ2-2	few	.	CASSPWGAGELFF	TGTGCCAGCAGTCCGTGGGGGGCCGGGGAGCTGTTTTTT
TRBV9	TRBJ2-7	.	TRBD2	CASSVGPSGRIDEQYF	TGTGCCAGCAGCGTAGGCCCTAGCGGGAGGATCGACGAGCAGTACTTC
TRBV6-5	TRBJ1-4	few	TRBD1	CASSSTGGGEKLFF	TGTGCCAGCAGTTCGACAGGGGGAGGGGAAAAACTGTTTTTT
TRBV13	TRBJ2-5	.	TRBD1	CASNWDREEQYF	TGCGCCAGCAACTGGGACAGGGAAGAGCAGTACTTC
TRBV7-8	TRBJ2-3	few	.	CASSPRRVSTDTQYF	TGTGCCAGCAGCCCCCGTAGGGTGAGCACAGATACGCAGTATTTT
TRBV11-2	TRBJ2-7	.	TRBD1	CASTTDRGRGSYEQYF	TGTGCCAGCACCACAGACAGGGGGCGCGGCTCCTACGAGCAGTACTTC
TRBV29-1	TRBJ1-3	.	.	CSVNGLDSGNTIYF	TGCAGCGTCAATGGACTGGACTCTGGAAACACCATATATTTT
TRBV4-2	TRBJ1-2	few	.	CASSQATLDWYGYTF	TGTGCCAGCAGCCAAGCGACACTGGATTGGTATGGCTACACCTTC
TRBV6-5	TRBJ1-4	few	.	CASSFSLPQVAEKLFF	TGTGCCAGCAGTTTCTCCCTTCCCCAAGTGGCGGAAAAACTGTTTTTT